This T cell receptor (beta chain) was sequenced during a study of blood T cell repertoires in COVID-19. Overall study context: The samples span acute and convalescent COVID-19 from the United States, Italy and Spain. PBMCs, B-cell-depleted T cells, or T cells provided the cDNA or gDNA that made up the material.

Germline loops: CDR1 LNHNV, CDR2 YYDKDF (reference sequence). V lost 0 bases, J lost 0 bases, and 4 bases stayed unmatched. CDR3 length equals 18 residues. Original analysis: The assay estimated nucleated cells by amplifying reference gene primers. Some clones are missing from TCRdb's copy, which holds only in-frame ones; the method was immunoSEQ multiplex PCR. The DNA was the basis for D and trimming; V, J and clone size are from that table. The table lists 390,000 or so clones, nearly 90% of them singletons. The source of this sequence is a man in his late teens or twenties with active or convalescent COVID-19. The sequenced sample consisted of peripheral blood. The genes are TRBV15 and TRBJ2-2, with 10 bases matching TRBD2. CDR3 region: CATSRDIGLAANTGELFF. The DNA of the CDR3 is TGTGCCACCAGCAGAGATATAGGACTAGCGGCGAACACCGGGGAGCTGTTTTTT.